This TCR beta chain was identified in a study of T cell responses to AZD1222 COVID-19 vaccine. General study points: Nearly half of unique spike-specific TCRs reportedly avoided B.1.351 and B.1.1.7 mutated regions.

The CDR3 is 17 amino acids. V was clipped by 5 bases and J by 5 bases; unmatched bases: 13. Germline V gene data show CDR1 as MDHEN and CDR2 as SYDVKM. TCRdb's copy holds only in-frame clones and misses some; the assay was immunoSEQ multiplex PCR. Here the sample spans around 150,000 clones, roughly 92% being singletons. A word on this clone: Its antigen remains unknown.

The chain employs TRBV28 and TRBJ2-5; TRBD1 matches at 11 bases. The clonotype comes from an adult in good health. Sequenced material: peripheral blood, taken on day 0 of AZD1222 vaccination. Written as DNA, the CDR3 is TGTGCCAGCAGTACGAGCGGGGACAGGGGGGCGCAGGAGACCCAGTACTTC. This encodes CASSTSGDRGAQETQYF.